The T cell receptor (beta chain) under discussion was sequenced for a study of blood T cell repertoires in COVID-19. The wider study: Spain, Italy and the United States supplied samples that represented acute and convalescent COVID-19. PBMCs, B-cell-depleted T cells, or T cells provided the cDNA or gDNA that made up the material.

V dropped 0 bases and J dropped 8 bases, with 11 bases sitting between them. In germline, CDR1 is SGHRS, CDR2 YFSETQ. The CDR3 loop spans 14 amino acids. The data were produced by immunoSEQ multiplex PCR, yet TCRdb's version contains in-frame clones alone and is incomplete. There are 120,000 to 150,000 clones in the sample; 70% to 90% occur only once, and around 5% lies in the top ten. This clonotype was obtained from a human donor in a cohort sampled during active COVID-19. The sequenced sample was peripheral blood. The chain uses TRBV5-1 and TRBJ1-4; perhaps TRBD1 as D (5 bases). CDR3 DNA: TGCGCCAGCAGCTTGGCAGGGTTAGAGGAAAAACTGTTTTTT. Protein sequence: CASSLAGLEEKLFF.